This TCR beta chain came from a study of Ad26.COV2.S vaccination and SARS-CoV-2 variants. On the study more broadly: Recipients of Ad26.COV2.S got it intramuscularly, once or twice 56 days apart.

As for treatment: approximately 18 received Ad26.COV2.S at low or high dose, single or two shots; about 5 received placebo; per-sample allocation not given. On day 63 after the first injection, vaccine and placebo recipients gave samples. This adult donor, from Boston, was 18-55 years old. Its platform was an Ad26 vector, and its expressed antigen was Wuhan-strain SARS-CoV-2 spike. Data came from immunoSEQ multiplex PCR; TCRdb stores just in-frame clones and leaves some out. The sample contains approximately 450,000 clones, around nine tenths of which appear only once. Worth noting for this clone: Its antigen is not known. Other DNA sequences within the sample encode an identical CDR3.

Points from the study as a whole: The TCR breadth and depth analyses may have understated or missed part of the total T cell responses.

Germline values: CDR1 MNHEY, CDR2 SVGEGT. V lost 2 bases, J lost 2 bases, and 2 bases stayed unmatched. The CDR3 has 14 residues. The chain carries TRBV6-2 or TRBV6-3 and TRBJ2-7, with 8 bases lining up with TRBD2. This specimen consisted of peripheral blood, obtained in a trial of Ad26.COV2.S vaccine versus placebo. The origin of this receptor is a person aged 18-60 years who received the Ad26.COV2.S COVID-19 vaccine or a placebo. The CDR3 DNA is TGTGCCAGCAGTTACGCGGGGGGCCCCTACGAGCAGTACTTC. Translation: CASSYAGGPYEQYF.